One sample yielded the 3 T cell receptor beta chains listed below, sequenced in a study of blood T cell repertoires in COVID-19 (dated by TCRdb to 2018 to 2020). The library was made by the immunoSEQ multiplex PCR assay. Sourced from immuneACCESS, this table was stored by TCRdb with only in-frame sequences that have V and J called. A share of the clones is absent; for the studies checked, an unresolved V gene accounts for under half, and the remainder has no known explanation. The sample records about 88,000 clones, around 87% of which are singletons. The top ten hold roughly 15% of the sample. Sequenced sample: peripheral blood. These TCRs come from a male donor with acute or convalescent COVID-19.

The chain uses TRBV7-2 and TRBJ1-6; 7 bases are a match to TRBD1. The CDR3 is 16 residues long. V lost 4 bases to trimming and J lost 7 bases; unmatched junction nucleotides: 10. In germline, CDR1 is SGHTA, CDR2 FQGNSA. This chain's CDR3 is CASSYSGQVGNSPLHF. The CDR3 DNA is TGTGCCAGCAGCTACTCCGGACAGGTTGGAAATTCACCCCTCCACTTT.

This clone was recorded many times. This chain uses TRBV10-2 with TRBJ1-5; D is unresolved. V lost 2 bases and J lost 7, with 12 bases in between. This CDR3 comprises 14 residues. In germline, CDR1 is WSHSY, CDR2 SAAADI. CDR3 loop: CASSEALDGQPQHF. The CDR3 bases are TGCGCCAGCAGTGAGGCCTTAGACGGGCAGCCCCAGCATTTT.

There are a few counts of this clone. This chain joins TRBV5-6 and TRBJ1-2; D is possibly TRBD1 (5 bases). The CDR3 has 14 amino acids. The germline CDR1 and CDR2 sequences are SGHDT and YYEEEE. The V end lost 3 bases, the J end lost 7 bases, and 16 bases lay between the germline ends. CDR3 DNA: TGTGCCAGCAGCTCGCGGGGGACCGCGGGTGGCTACACCTTC. This encodes CASSSRGTAGGYTF.